Listed below are T cell receptor beta chains from one sample, sequenced in a study of T-cell reconstitution after alpha-beta-depleted transplantation in children. TCRdb used MiXCR to reprocess the PCR reads, holding one entry per CDR3 protein. Of roughly 500,000 distinct CDR3 sequences listed, about 10% are singletons. The input for sequencing was PBMCs, taken before TCRalphabeta/CD19-depleted stem cell transplant. The receptors here all came from a child aged 2 to 15 with inherited bone marrow failure, due to receive a stem cell transplant. CDR3s include the opening cysteine and the closing phenylalanine or tryptophan. Fields, in order: J gene, D gene, V gene, clone size, CDR3 protein, CDR3 DNA. The D gene is left open where the match is weak. Clone size is stated in some rows and not others, as once, few, many or a class when expanded.

J gene: TRBJ2-5
D gene: TRBD1
V gene: TRBV5-1
clone size: many
CDR3 protein: CASRVGTALQETQYF
CDR3 DNA: TGCGCCAGCAGAGTTGGGACAGCCCTACAAGAGACCCAGTACTTC

J gene: TRBJ1-3
D gene: NA
V gene: TRBV28
clone size: NA
CDR3 protein: CASSLVSEPSSGNTIYF
CDR3 DNA: TGTGCCAGCAGTTTAGTCTCGGAACCAAGCTCTGGAAACACCATATATTTT

J gene: TRBJ2-3
D gene: TRBD2
V gene: TRBV20-1
clone size: many
CDR3 protein: CSARDPGRTNTDTQYF
CDR3 DNA: TGCAGTGCTAGAGACCCCGGGAGGACGAACACAGATACGCAGTATTTT

J gene: TRBJ2-1
D gene: TRBD2
V gene: TRBV9
clone size: many
CDR3 protein: CASSYNSGTSKYNEQFF
CDR3 DNA: TGTGCCAGCAGCTATAACTCCGGGACTAGCAAATACAATGAGCAGTTCTTC

J gene: TRBJ2-1
D gene: TRBD2
V gene: TRBV19
clone size: many
CDR3 protein: CASSTGLAGYNEQFF
CDR3 DNA: TGTGCCAGTAGTACGGGACTAGCGGGATATAATGAGCAGTTCTTC

J gene: TRBJ2-1
D gene: NA
V gene: TRBV28
clone size: NA
CDR3 protein: CASSWGRGLRNNEQFF
CDR3 DNA: TGTGCCAGCAGTTGGGGTAGGGGTCTTAGGAACAATGAGCAGTTCTTC

J gene: TRBJ1-4
D gene: NA
V gene: TRBV29-1
clone size: many
CDR3 protein: CSVDTGRGEKLFF
CDR3 DNA: TGCAGCGTTGATACAGGGAGAGGCGAAAAACTGTTTTTT

J gene: TRBJ1-2
D gene: NA
V gene: TRBV27
clone size: many
CDR3 protein: CASSLVGGYGYTF
CDR3 DNA: TGTGCCAGCAGTCTTGTGGGGGGCTATGGCTACACCTTC

J gene: TRBJ1-5
D gene: TRBD1
V gene: TRBV5-1
clone size: NA
CDR3 protein: CASSLFQGGQPQHF
CDR3 DNA: TGCGCCAGCAGCTTGTTCCAGGGGGGTCAGCCCCAGCATTTT

J gene: TRBJ2-7
D gene: NA
V gene: TRBV28
clone size: many
CDR3 protein: CASSLTDRPFYEQYF
CDR3 DNA: TGTGCCAGCAGTTTAACAGACAGACCATTTTACGAGCAGTACTTC

J gene: TRBJ2-1
D gene: TRBD2
V gene: TRBV12-3/TRBV12-4
clone size: many
CDR3 protein: CASALSLAEIYNEQFF
CDR3 DNA: TGTGCCAGCGCTCTATCTCTAGCGGAGATCTACAATGAGCAGTTCTTC

J gene: TRBJ2-7
D gene: NA
V gene: TRBV12-3/TRBV12-4
clone size: many
CDR3 protein: CASSFGTVSSYEQYF
CDR3 DNA: TGTGCCAGCAGTTTTGGGACGGTAAGCTCCTACGAGCAGTACTTC

J gene: TRBJ1-6
D gene: NA
V gene: TRBV10-2
clone size: many
CDR3 protein: CASSEGGGNSPLHF
CDR3 DNA: TGCGCCAGCAGTGAGGGAGGGGGAAATTCACCCCTCCACTTT

J gene: TRBJ2-1
D gene: NA
V gene: TRBV6-5
clone size: few
CDR3 protein: CASSYSGTHFNEQFF
CDR3 DNA: TGTGCCAGCAGTTACTCGGGGACACATTTCAATGAGCAGTTCTTC

J gene: TRBJ2-7
D gene: TRBD1
V gene: TRBV12-3/TRBV12-4
clone size: many
CDR3 protein: CASSPEQGAGYEQYF
CDR3 DNA: TGTGCCAGCAGTCCAGAACAGGGGGCGGGCTACGAGCAGTACTTC

J gene: TRBJ2-3
D gene: NA
V gene: TRBV5-1
clone size: many
CDR3 protein: CATPASGKGIRKTDTQYF
CDR3 DNA: TGCGCCACCCCAGCGTCGGGAAAGGGCATAAGGAAGACAGATACGCAGTATTTT

J gene: TRBJ2-7
D gene: NA
V gene: TRBV21-1
clone size: NA
CDR3 protein: CASSKETGLCEQNF
CDR3 DNA: TGTGCCAGCAGCAAAGAGACAGGGCTATGCGAGCAGAACTTC

J gene: TRBJ2-2
D gene: TRBD2
V gene: TRBV20-1
clone size: NA
CDR3 protein: CSARDFLAGGNTGELFF
CDR3 DNA: TGCAGTGCTAGAGATTTCCTAGCGGGAGGGAACACCGGGGAGCTGTTTTTT

J gene: TRBJ2-5
D gene: TRBD2
V gene: TRBV7-2
clone size: many
CDR3 protein: CASSRGGFQETQYF
CDR3 DNA: TGTGCCAGCAGCCGGGGGGGGTTCCAAGAGACCCAGTACTTC

J gene: TRBJ2-3
D gene: TRBD2
V gene: TRBV20-1
clone size: many
CDR3 protein: CSARALLGLAGADTQYF
CDR3 DNA: TGCAGTGCTAGAGCCCTACTCGGACTAGCGGGAGCAGATACGCAGTATTTT

J gene: TRBJ1-3
D gene: TRBD1
V gene: TRBV6-1
clone size: NA
CDR3 protein: CASRRDRAGNNIYF
CDR3 DNA: TGTGCCAGCAGACGAGACAGGGCTGGAAACAACATATATTTT

J gene: TRBJ2-7
D gene: TRBD2
V gene: TRBV28
clone size: many
CDR3 protein: CASSSLLAGVSYEQYF
CDR3 DNA: TGTGCCAGCAGTTCCCTGCTAGCGGGAGTATCCTACGAGCAGTACTTC